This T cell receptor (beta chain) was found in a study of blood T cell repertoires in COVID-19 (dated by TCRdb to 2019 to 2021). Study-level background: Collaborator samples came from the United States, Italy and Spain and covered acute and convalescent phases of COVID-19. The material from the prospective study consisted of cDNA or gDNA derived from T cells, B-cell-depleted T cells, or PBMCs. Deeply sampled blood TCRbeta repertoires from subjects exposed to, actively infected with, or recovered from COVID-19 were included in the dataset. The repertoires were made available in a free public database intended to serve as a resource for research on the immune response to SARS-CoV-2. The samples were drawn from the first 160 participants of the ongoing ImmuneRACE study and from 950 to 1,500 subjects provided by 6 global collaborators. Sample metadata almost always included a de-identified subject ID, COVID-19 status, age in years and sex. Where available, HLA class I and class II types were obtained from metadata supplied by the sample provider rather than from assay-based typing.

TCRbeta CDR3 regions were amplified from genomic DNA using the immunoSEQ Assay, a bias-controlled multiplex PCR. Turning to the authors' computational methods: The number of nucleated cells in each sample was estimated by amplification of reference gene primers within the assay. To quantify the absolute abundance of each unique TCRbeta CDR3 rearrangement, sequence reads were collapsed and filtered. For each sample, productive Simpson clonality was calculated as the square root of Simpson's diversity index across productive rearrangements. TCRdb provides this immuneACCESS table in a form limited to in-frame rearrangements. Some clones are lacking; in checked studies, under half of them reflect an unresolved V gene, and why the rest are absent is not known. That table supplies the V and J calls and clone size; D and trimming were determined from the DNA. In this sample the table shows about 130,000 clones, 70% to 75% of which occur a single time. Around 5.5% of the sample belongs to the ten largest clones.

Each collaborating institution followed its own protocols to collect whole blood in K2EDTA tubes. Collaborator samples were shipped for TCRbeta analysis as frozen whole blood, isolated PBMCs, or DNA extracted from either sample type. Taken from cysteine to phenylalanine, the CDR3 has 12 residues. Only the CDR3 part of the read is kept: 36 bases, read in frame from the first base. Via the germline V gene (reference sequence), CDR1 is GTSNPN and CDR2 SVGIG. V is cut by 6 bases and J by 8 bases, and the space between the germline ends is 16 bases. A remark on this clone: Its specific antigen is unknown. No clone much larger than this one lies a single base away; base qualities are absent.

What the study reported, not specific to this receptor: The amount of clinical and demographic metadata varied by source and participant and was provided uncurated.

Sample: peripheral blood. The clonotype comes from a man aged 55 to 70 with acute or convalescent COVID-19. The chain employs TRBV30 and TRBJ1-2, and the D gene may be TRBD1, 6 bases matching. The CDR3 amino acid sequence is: CACSSGAPGYTF. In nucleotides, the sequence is TGTGCCTGCTCATCAGGGGCCCCAGGCTACACCTTC. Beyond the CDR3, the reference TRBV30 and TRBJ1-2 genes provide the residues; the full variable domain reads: SQTIHQWPATLVQPVGSPLSLECTVEGTSNPNLYWYRQAAGRGLQLLFYSVGIGQISSEVPQNLSASRPQDRQFILSSKKLLLSDSGFYLCACSSGAPGYTFGSGTRLTVV.